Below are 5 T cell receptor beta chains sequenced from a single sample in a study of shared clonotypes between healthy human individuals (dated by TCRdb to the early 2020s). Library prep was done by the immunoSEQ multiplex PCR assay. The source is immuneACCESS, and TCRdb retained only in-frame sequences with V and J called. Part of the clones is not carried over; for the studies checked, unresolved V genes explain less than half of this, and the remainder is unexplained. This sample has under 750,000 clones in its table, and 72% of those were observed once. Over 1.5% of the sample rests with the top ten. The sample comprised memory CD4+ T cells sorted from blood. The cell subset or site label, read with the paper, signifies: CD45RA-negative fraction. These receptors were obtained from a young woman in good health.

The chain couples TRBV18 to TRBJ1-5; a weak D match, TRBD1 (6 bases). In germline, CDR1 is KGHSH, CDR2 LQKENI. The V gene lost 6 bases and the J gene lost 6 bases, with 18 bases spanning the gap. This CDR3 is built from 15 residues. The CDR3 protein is CASSATAQGSQPQHF. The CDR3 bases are TGTGCCAGCTCTGCCACGGCGCAGGGGAGTCAGCCCCAGCATTTT.

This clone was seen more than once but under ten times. The chain's CDR3 is CASSLIGLVPEQFF. The CDR3 DNA reads as TGTGCCAGCAGTTTAATCGGCCTAGTCCCTGAGCAGTTCTTC. The chain carries TRBV28 and TRBJ2-1; D gene unclear. CDR1 and CDR2 from the germline V gene are MDHEN and SYDVKM. V lost 2 bases, J lost 9 bases, and 14 bases lay in between. The CDR3 is made up of 14 amino acids.

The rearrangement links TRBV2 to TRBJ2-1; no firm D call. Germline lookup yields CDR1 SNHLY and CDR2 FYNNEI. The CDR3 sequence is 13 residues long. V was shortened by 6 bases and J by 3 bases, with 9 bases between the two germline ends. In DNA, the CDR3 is TGTGCCAGCAGATCCACGAACTACAATGAGCAGTTCTTC. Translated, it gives CASRSTNYNEQFF.

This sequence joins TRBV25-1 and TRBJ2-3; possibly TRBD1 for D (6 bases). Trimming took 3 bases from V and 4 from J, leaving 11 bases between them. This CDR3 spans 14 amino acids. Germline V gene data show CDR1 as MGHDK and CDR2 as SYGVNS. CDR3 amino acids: CASSDGSGADTQYF. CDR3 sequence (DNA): TGTGCCAGCAGTGATGGTTCAGGGGCAGATACGCAGTATTTT.

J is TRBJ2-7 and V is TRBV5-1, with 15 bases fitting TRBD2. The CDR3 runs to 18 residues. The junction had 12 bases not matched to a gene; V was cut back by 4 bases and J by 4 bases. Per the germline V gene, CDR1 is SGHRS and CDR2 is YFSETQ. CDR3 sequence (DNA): TGCGCCAGCAGCGAAAAGGGACTAGCGGGAGGAGGATGGTACGAGCAGTACTTC. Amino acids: CASSEKGLAGGGWYEQYF.